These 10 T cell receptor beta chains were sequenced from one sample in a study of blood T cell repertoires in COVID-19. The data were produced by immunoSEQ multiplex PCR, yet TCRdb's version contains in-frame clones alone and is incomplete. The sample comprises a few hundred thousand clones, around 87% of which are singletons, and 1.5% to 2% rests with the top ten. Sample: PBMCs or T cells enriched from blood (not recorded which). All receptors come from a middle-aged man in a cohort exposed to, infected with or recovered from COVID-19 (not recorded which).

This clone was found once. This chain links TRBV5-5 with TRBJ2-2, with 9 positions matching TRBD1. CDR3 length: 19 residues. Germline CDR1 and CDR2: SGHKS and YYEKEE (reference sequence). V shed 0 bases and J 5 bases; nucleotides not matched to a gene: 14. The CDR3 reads CASSLASRGQGLWTGELFF. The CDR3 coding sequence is TGTGCCAGCAGCTTGGCCTCTCGGGGACAGGGTTTGTGGACCGGGGAGCTGTTTTTT.

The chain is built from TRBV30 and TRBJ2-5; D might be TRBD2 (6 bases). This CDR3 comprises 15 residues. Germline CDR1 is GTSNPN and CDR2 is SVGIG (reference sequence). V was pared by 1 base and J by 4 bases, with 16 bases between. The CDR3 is CAWSDLLAQAETQYF. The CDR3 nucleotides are TGTGCCTGGAGTGACCTCCTAGCGCAAGCAGAGACCCAGTACTTC.

For the CDR3, the DNA is TGTGCCAGCAGCCGGGACTCCCGTGGGACTGAAGCTTTCTTT. It is translated as CASSRDSRGTEAFF. This chain connects TRBV7-9 to TRBJ1-1; TRBD1 is a possible D gene (5 bases). The V end lost 5 bases, the J end lost 5 bases, and 15 bases lay between the germline ends. Germline V gene sequence: CDR1 SEHNR, CDR2 FQNEAQ (reference sequence). The CDR3 has 14 amino acids.

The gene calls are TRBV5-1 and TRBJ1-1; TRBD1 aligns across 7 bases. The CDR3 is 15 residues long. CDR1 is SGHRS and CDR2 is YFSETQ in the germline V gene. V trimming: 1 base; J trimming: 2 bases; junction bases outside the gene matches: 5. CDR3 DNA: TGCGCCAGCAGCTTGCACGACAGGGTCAACACTGAAGCTTTCTTT. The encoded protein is CASSLHDRVNTEAFF.

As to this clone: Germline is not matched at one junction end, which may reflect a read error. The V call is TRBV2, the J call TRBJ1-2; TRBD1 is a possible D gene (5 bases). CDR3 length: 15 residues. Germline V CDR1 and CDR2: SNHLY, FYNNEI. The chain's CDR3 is CASSEWRGPKYGYTF. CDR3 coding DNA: TGTGCCAGCAGTGAATGGAGGGGCCCTAAATATGGCTACACCTTC. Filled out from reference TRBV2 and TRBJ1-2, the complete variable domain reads EPEVTQTPSHQVTQMGQEVILRCVPISNHLYFYWYRQILGQKVEFLVSFYNNEISEKSEIFDDQFSVERPDGSNFTLKIRSTKLEDSAMYFCASSEWRGPKYGYTFGSGTRLTVV.

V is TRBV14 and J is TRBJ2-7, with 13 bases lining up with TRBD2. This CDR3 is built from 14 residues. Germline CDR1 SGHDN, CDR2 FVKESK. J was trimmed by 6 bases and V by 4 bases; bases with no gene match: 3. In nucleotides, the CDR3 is TGTGCCAGCAGCCGGACTAGCGGGGGCGTCGAGCAGTACTTC. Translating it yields CASSRTSGGVEQYF. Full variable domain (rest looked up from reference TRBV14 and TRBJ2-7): EAGVTQFPSHSVIEKGQTVTLRCDPISGHDNLYWYRRVMGKEIKFLLHFVKESKQDESGMPNNRFLAERTGGTYSTLKVQPAELEDSGVYFCASSRTSGGVEQYFGPGTRLTVT.

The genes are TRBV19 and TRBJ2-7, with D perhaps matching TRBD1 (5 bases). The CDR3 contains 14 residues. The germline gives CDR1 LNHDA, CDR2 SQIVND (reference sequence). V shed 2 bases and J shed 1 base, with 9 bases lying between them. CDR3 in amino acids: CASSIRDRSYEQYF. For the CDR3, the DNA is TGTGCCAGTAGTATACGCGACAGATCCTACGAGCAGTACTTC. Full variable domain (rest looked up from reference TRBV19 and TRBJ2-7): DGGITQSPKYLFRKEGQNVTLSCEQNLNHDAMYWYRQDPGQGLRLIYYSQIVNDFQKGDIAEGYSVSREKKESFPLTVTSAQKNPTAFYLCASSIRDRSYEQYFGPGTRLTVT.

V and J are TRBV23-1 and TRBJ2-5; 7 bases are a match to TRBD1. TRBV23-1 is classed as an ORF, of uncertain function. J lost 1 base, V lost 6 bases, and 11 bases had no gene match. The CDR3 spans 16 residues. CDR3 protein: CASRLRDRVFQETQYF. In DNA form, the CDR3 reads TGCGCCAGCAGACTCCGGGACAGAGTTTTCCAAGAGACCCAGTACTTC.

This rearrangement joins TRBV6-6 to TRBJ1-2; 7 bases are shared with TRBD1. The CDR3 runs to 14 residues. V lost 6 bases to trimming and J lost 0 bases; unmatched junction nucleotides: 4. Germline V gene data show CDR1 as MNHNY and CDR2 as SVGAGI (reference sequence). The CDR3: CASRPGQANYGYTF. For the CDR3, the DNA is TGTGCCAGCAGACCAGGACAGGCTAACTATGGCTACACCTTC.

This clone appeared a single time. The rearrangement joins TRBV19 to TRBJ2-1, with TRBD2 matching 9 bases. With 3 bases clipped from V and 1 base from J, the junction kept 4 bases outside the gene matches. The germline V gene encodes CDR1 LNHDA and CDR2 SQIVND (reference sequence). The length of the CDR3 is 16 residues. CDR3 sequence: CASSIFSGRSYNEQFF. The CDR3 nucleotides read TGTGCCAGTAGTATCTTTAGCGGGAGATCCTACAATGAGCAGTTCTTC.